The sequence of this T cell receptor beta chain was determined in a study of shared clonotypes between healthy human individuals. Profiling relied on immunoSEQ multiplex PCR, and the TCRdb table lists in-frame clones only, not all of them. The sample includes roughly 2,000,000 clones, roughly 93% of them seen just once. CD45RO negativity and positive selection for CCR7 defined naive CD8 cells, a population that excluded terminally differentiated effector memory CD45RA+ cells. The TCR comes from a man between 18 and 29 years old in good health. Some clones in this sample may be carry-over from other donors' samples. Material: naive CD8+ T cells from PBMCs.

The CDR3 is CAISATSGQKISYNEQFF. CDR3 nucleotides: TGTGCCATCAGCGCCACTAGCGGCCAGAAGATATCCTACAATGAGCAGTTCTTC. The chain employs TRBV10-3 and TRBJ2-1, with 8 bases that match TRBD2. The CDR3 spans 18 residues. CDR1 and CDR2 from the germline V gene are ENHRY and SYGVKD. J was trimmed by 1 base and V by 6 bases; bases with no gene match: 14.